This T cell receptor beta chain stems from a study of blood T cell repertoires in COVID-19. At the level of the study: Material from acute and convalescent COVID-19 was sourced from the United States, Italy and Spain. T cells, B-cell-depleted T cells, or PBMCs supplied cDNA or gDNA.

The ends were cut back, 2 bases at V and 4 bases at J, with 12 bases in the middle. The length of the CDR3 is 15 residues. Germline CDR1 SGHVS, CDR2 FNYEAQ. Original processing methods: From reference gene primer amplification, estimates of nucleated cell counts were derived. This table comes from immunoSEQ multiplex PCR, and its TCRdb copy is limited to in-frame clones, with some not included. V and J calls and clone size are copied from that table; D and trimming were computed from the DNA. The data contain roughly 200,000 clones, roughly nine tenths of them singletons. The sequence was collected from a woman in her 30s with active or convalescent COVID-19. Sequenced sample: peripheral blood. This rearrangement joins TRBV7-6 to TRBJ1-3; possible D gene TRBD1, 5 bases. The CDR3 nucleotides read TGTGCCAGCAGCTTACAAGGGGCGGTGGGAAACACCATATATTTT. Its protein product is CASSLQGAVGNTIYF.